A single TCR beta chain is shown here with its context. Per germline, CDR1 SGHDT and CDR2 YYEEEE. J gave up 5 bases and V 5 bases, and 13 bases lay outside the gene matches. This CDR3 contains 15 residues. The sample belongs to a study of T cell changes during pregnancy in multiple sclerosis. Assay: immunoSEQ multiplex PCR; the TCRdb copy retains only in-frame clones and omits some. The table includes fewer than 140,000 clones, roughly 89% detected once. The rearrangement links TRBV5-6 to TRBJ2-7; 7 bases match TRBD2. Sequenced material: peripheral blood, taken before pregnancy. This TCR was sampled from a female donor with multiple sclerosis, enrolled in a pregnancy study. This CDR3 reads CASSVFGGTPDEQYF. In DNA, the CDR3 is TGTGCCAGCAGTGTTTTCGGGGGGACTCCCGACGAGCAGTACTTC.